What follows is one TCR beta chain and its context. This receptor's antigen is unknown. No base qualities exist here, and no much larger clone lies one base off it. The method behind the library was the immunoSEQ multiplex PCR assay. In its TCRdb copy, this immuneACCESS table keeps in-frame sequences only and misses some clones. Where compared with another copy, unresolved V genes explain less than half of these, and the others have no known cause. Present in this sample are some 22,000 clones, around four fifths of which were seen just once. The ten largest clones add up to approximately 25% of the sample. V and J are truncated by 2 bases and 15 bases respectively, leaving an intervening sequence of 17 bases. From cysteine to phenylalanine, the CDR3 is 13 amino acids long. This entry keeps only the CDR3 DNA: 39 bases, framed from base 1. CDR1 ENHRY and CDR2 SYGVKD were looked up in the germline V gene.

These data come from a study of control samples from healthy donors and cancer patients (dated by TCRdb to 2020 to 2021). Sequences were obtained from PBMCs. This chain joins TRBV10-3 to TRBJ2-1; the D segment cannot be called with confidence. The clonotype originates from a man aged 60 to 69 with colorectal cancer. The DNA sequence is as follows: TGTGCCATCAGTGAGCCCGATTGGCCTAGTAGGTTCTTC. Its protein reads: CAISEPDWPSRFF.